These 14 T cell receptor beta chains were all obtained from the same sample, sequenced in a study of graft-versus-host responses after intestinal transplantation. Which antigens these TCRs recognize remains unknown. The data were produced by immunoSEQ multiplex PCR, yet TCRdb's version contains in-frame clones alone and is incomplete. The data contain about 82,000 clones, around 92% of them singletons. Sequencing was performed on unstimulated CD4+ T cells sorted from spleen or lymph node cells, taken before intestinal transplant. These receptors were taken from a human donor who received an intestinal transplant.

The chain uses TRBV7-9 and TRBJ2-3; 7 positions agree with TRBD1. V was clipped by 5 bases and J by 2 bases; unmatched bases: 4. Germline V gives CDR1 SEHNR, CDR2 FQNEAQ (reference sequence). The CDR3 length is 14 residues. Here the CDR3 DNA reads TGTGCCAGCAGCCGGGACAGAGTCACAGATACGCAGTATTTT. This codes for CASSRDRVTDTQYF.

This chain joins TRBV5-1 and TRBJ2-7, with D maybe TRBD2 (6 bases). The CDR3 extends over 14 amino acids. The germline V gene has CDR1 SGHRS and CDR2 YFSETQ. V gave up 4 bases and J gave up 6 bases, with 17 bases separating them. CDR3 sequence (DNA): TGCGCCAGCAGCAGGGGACTCCAAGGCGTCGAGCAGTACTTC. Translation gives CASSRGLQGVEQYF.

The chain uses TRBV27 and TRBJ2-1, with a tentative D call TRBD1 (6 bases). Trimming left V 6 bases short and J 2 bases short, with 14 bases between. CDR1 MNHEY and CDR2 SMNVEV come from the germline V gene (reference sequence). The CDR3 loop spans 15 amino acids. The CDR3 nucleotides are TGTGCCAGCAGGTCAGGACAGCTTACCTACAATGAGCAGTTCTTC. Its protein is CASRSGQLTYNEQFF.

The chain links TRBV10-1 to TRBJ2-7; D is perhaps TRBD2 (6 bases). V was shortened by 3 bases and J by 2 bases, with 17 bases between the two germline ends. This CDR3 has 16 amino acids. CDR1 and CDR2 (germline): WNHNN, SYGVQD (reference sequence). CDR3 coding DNA: TGCGCCAGCAGTGATAAGAGGAGGGGTCCCACCTACGAGCAGTACTTC. Encoded protein: CASSDKRRGPTYEQYF.

This CDR3 is CASSLGGGTGELFF. The CDR3 DNA sequence: TGTGCCAGCAGCTTGGGGGGCGGCACCGGGGAGCTGTTTTTT. This rearrangement joins TRBV5-6 to TRBJ2-2; a weak D match, TRBD1 (5 bases). CDR1 and CDR2 from the germline V gene are SGHDT and YYEEEE. CDR3 size: 14 residues. Trimming left V 0 bases short and J 4 bases short, with 7 bases between.

The chain combines TRBV30 with TRBJ1-3; TRBD1 is a possible D gene (5 bases). The germline V gene encodes CDR1 GTSNPN and CDR2 SVGIG (reference sequence). Trimming took off 1 base at V and 1 base at J, with 11 bases between the two ends. There are 15 residues in the CDR3. The CDR3 DNA reads as TGTGCCTGGAGTGCGCAGGGTCATTCTGGAAACACCATATATTTT. It yields the protein CAWSAQGHSGNTIYF.

The J gene is TRBJ2-1, the V gene TRBV15, with D possibly TRBD1 on 6 matching bases. CDR1 is LNHNV and CDR2 is YYDKDF in the germline V gene (reference sequence). This CDR3 comprises 15 residues. V lost 3 bases and J lost 6, with 15 bases in between. CDR3 nucleotide sequence: TGTGCCACCAGCAGCGGTGGCATACAGGGCAATGAGCAGTTCTTC. Protein: CATSSGGIQGNEQFF.

V is TRBV28 and J is TRBJ2-2; TRBD1 aligns across 7 bases. Unmatched junction bases numbered 9, after V lost 8 bases and J lost 0 bases. CDR3 length: 16 residues. CDR1 MDHEN and CDR2 SYDVKM come from the germline V gene. CDR3 region: CASPPTGLTNTGELFF. As DNA, the CDR3 is TGTGCCAGCCCCCCGACAGGGCTTACGAACACCGGGGAGCTGTTTTTT.

This chain links TRBV5-5 with TRBJ1-2, with unresolved D. Trimming stripped 0 bases from V and 8 bases from J, with 5 bases between. The V gene's germline CDR1 is SGHKS and CDR2 YYEKEE (reference sequence). The CDR3 length is 11 residues. This CDR3 reads CASSLERGYTF. The CDR3 DNA is TGTGCCAGCAGCTTGGAACGGGGCTACACCTTC.

This chain connects TRBV27 to TRBJ2-3; D unclear. Between the trimmed V and J ends, which lost 5 bases and 0 bases, there was a span of 12 bases. The CDR3 contains 15 residues. CDR1 is MNHEY and CDR2 is SMNVEV in the germline V gene (reference sequence). The DNA for the CDR3 is TGTGCCAGCAGTCCCTACGACTCTAGCACAGATACGCAGTATTTT. Its translation is CASSPYDSSTDTQYF.

The chain has TRBV11-3 and TRBJ2-5; 9 nucleotides line up with TRBD1. With 5 bases clipped from V and 4 bases from J, the junction kept 11 bases outside the gene matches. CDR1 SGHNT and CDR2 YENEEA come from the germline V gene. CDR3 length: 16 amino acids. The CDR3 DNA reads TGTGCCAGCAGCGGGACCGGGACAGGGAAAGGAGAGACCCAGTACTTC. Protein sequence: CASSGTGTGKGETQYF.

V gene TRBV10-3 combines with J gene TRBJ2-3; weak D call: TRBD2 (5 bases). Germline-derived CDR1 and CDR2 are ENHRY and SYGVKD. The CDR3 runs to 14 residues. With 6 bases removed from V and 6 bases from J, the gap between germline ends came to 16 bases. CDR3 nucleotide sequence: TGTGCCATCAGCCCGGACTTGATGACGGATACGCAGTATTTT. This gives the protein CAISPDLMTDTQYF.

This clone was observed once. DNA for the CDR3: TGTGCCAGCAGTTACTCGACCGGGACAGGGAACTACGAGCAGTACTTC. Translating it yields CASSYSTGTGNYEQYF. The V and J genes are TRBV6-5 and TRBJ2-7; 9 bases are shared with TRBD1. Germline loops: CDR1 MNHEY, CDR2 SVGAGI. The V gene end was trimmed by 0 bases and the J gene end by 3 bases; junction bases not matched to a gene: 6. The CDR3 covers 16 residues.

The chain links TRBV6-5 to TRBJ2-7, with D uncertain. Trimming removed 6 bases from V and 4 bases from J, with 19 bases in between. This CDR3 contains 15 residues. Germline V gene lookup returns CDR1 MNHEY and CDR2 SVGAGI. As DNA, the CDR3 is TGTGCCAGCAGCCAAACATTCCCACGATCTTACGAGCAGTACTTC. Translation: CASSQTFPRSYEQYF.